This TCR beta chain was recovered during a study of cytotoxic CD8 clonotypes in ibrutinib-treated CLL. TCRdb keeps only in-frame clones here, not all; method: immunoSEQ multiplex PCR. The sample includes 20,000 to 25,000 clones, roughly four fifths seen only once; the top ten take around 7.9%. The CDR3 totals 13 residues. The V gene's germline CDR1 is LNHNV and CDR2 YYDKDF (reference sequence). V gave up 3 bases and J gave up 1 base, with 6 bases separating them. The sequencing here drew on PBMCs, taken before ibrutinib treatment. The receptor was isolated from a human donor with chronic lymphocytic leukemia. V and J are TRBV15 and TRBJ1-2, with D unresolved. CDR3 nucleotides: TGTGCCACCAGCAGGGACTTTAACTATGGCTACACCTTC. It codes for CATSRDFNYGYTF.